This T cell receptor (beta chain) is drawn from a study of identical twins listed by TCRdb under 2016. Study-level background: The study deep-sequenced TCR alpha and beta repertoires from monozygotic twins, unrelated adults of various ages and cord blood to test whether fetal clonotypes persist. Replicate twin experiments were performed at different times using different library preparation protocols to rule out contamination. Study-wide findings and limitations: Compared with coincidental sharing between unrelated individuals, out-of-frame TCR alpha sequences shared between twins had an excess of sequences with low generation probability. Because the same donors could not be followed over many years, the conclusions depended on cross-sectional statistical analysis. In beta out-of-frame sequences, excess twin sharing was weaker, because having fewer shared sequences lowered the signal-to-noise ratio. Invariant T cells such as MAIT and iNKT could partly confound zero-insertion analyses, although diverse VJ usage argued against such confounding for most clonotypes. Abundant cord blood beta clonotypes had fewer insertions, young adult naive repertoires showed a similar but weaker trend, and memory repertoires showed no such trend. Out-of-frame TCR alpha sharing in monozygotic twins was systematically underestimated by recombination models, whereas sharing between unrelated individuals was in agreement with the recombination models.

Library prep was done by 5' RACE. The sequencing machine was an Illumina HiSeq 2000. Template switching introduced a universal primer binding site; the final cDNA contained a unique molecular identifier, enabling accurate counting of TCR cDNA molecules. Specific primers in the conserved constant-segment region were used to synthesize first-strand cDNA for TCR alpha and beta chains. To control for contamination, every cDNA library carried two barcodes: a SMART-Mk sample barcode plus Illumina barcodes. TruSeq adapter sequences along with Illumina sample barcodes were introduced in two successive PCR steps. The TCR alpha and beta cDNA libraries were sequenced on the Illumina HiSeq platform using custom primers. In the authors' own workflow: Unique molecular identifiers were extracted from raw reads with MiGEC, and CDR3 positions were determined with MiXCR. For each individual, recombination models were inferred using an EM algorithm with the repgenHMM and IGoR tools. The tcR package in R was used for shared clonotype analysis, with sharing normalized by the product of cloneset sizes. To study raw recombination without the effects of thymic and clonal selection, out-of-frame nonproductive sequences were analyzed. In-frame beta chains were kept once TCRdb had trimmed the public reads at Q25 with fastp and called clones with MiXCR. Rows are combined by CDR3 protein, so each entry shows the most common genes and DNA. What appears here as the V and J calls and clone size reflects TCRdb's work, not the paper's. The sample yields a few hundred thousand distinct CDR3 sequences; around 8% were counted once. Roughly 3% of the sample belongs to the ten largest clones.

This clonotype appeared many times. This receptor's antigen is unknown. No quality values exist for individual bases; no much larger clone is one base distant. Including cysteine and phenylalanine, the CDR3 has 13 amino acids. Just CDR3 DNA is preserved here, 39 bases in frame from base 1. V and J are truncated by 2 bases and 6 bases respectively, leaving an intervening sequence of 7 bases. The germline V gene (reference sequence) specifies SEHNR as CDR1 and FQNEAQ as CDR2. Every donor in the study was a healthy Caucasian. Three pairs of female monozygotic twins, all aged roughly 18 to 29 years, were included in the twin cohort. Positive isolation kits from Invitrogen were used to isolate the CD4+ and CD8+ T cell populations. The same data also went into a second study, on yellow fever vaccine responses in identical twins. The second paper further reports: According to the authors, in identical twins the way T cells responded to vaccination appeared partly convergent and partly personalized. The study precisely tracked vaccine-responding T cell clones in identical twins.

This TCR was sampled from a woman younger than 35 in good health. The sequenced sample was CD8+ T cells sorted from blood. The chain links TRBV7-9 with TRBJ2-2, with TRBD2 as a weak D call on 5 bases. The CDR3 here reads CASSLRAAGELFF. The DNA sequence is as follows: TGTGCCAGCAGCTTAAGAGCGGCCGGGGAGCTGTTTTTT. With all but the CDR3 taken from the reference TRBV7-9 and TRBJ2-2 genes, the full variable domain is: DTGVSQNPRHKITKRGQNVTFRCDPISEHNRLYWYRQTLGQGPEFLTYFQNEAQLEKSRLLSDRFSAERPKGSFSTLEIQRTEQGDSAMYLCASSLRAAGELFFGEGSRLTVL.